Listed below are T cell receptor beta chains from one sample, sequenced in a study of blood T cell repertoires in COVID-19. Profiling relied on immunoSEQ multiplex PCR, and the TCRdb table lists in-frame clones only, not all of them. The sample yields a few hundred thousand clones, about 88% seen once. The specimen sequenced was peripheral blood. The receptors come from a woman aged 40 to 55 who had recovered from COVID-19. The CDR3 runs from the conserved cysteine through the conserved F or W. A D gene is named only where the DNA matches it firmly. The size of a clone is reported for some rows only, either as once, few or many, or as a class for expanded clones.

13,TRBV9,.,TRBJ2-5,.,TGTGCCAGCAGCGAACAGTCCTTAGGGACCCAGTACTTC,CASSEQSLGTQYF
16,TRBV4-3,.,TRBJ1-5,TRBD1,TGCGCCAGCAGCCAAACTACAGGGGGAGGTCTTCAGCCCCAGCATTTT,CASSQTTGGGLQPQHF
11,TRBV6-5,.,TRBJ1-5,TRBD1,TGTGCCAGCAGTCCCCTAGACAGGGGGCATTTT,CASSPLDRGHF
15,TRBV6-5,.,TRBJ1-5,TRBD1,TGTGCCAGCAGAAAGGACAGGGAGGGTAATCAGCCCCAGCATTTT,CASRKDREGNQPQHF
14,TRBV5-1,.,TRBJ2-5,TRBD2,TGCGCCAGCAGCCACGGGGGGTCCCTGGAGACCCAGTACTTC,CASSHGGSLETQYF
14,TRBV5-1,.,TRBJ2-5,.,TGCGCCAGCAGAAATCCGAACAGTCAAGAGACCCAGTACTTC,CASRNPNSQETQYF
18,TRBV25-1,once,TRBJ1-1,.,TGTGCCAGCAGTGAATATTACCTAGGGGGGGCCCTGAACACTGAAGCTTTCTTT,CASSEYYLGGALNTEAFF
15,TRBV27,.,TRBJ1-3,.,TGTGCCAGCAGTGCCGACGGGGTTCGAAGGAACACCATATATTTT,CASSADGVRRNTIYF
14,TRBV10-1,.,TRBJ1-1,.,TGCGCCAGCAGTGAGGGGGGGGGAGGGACTGAAGCTTTCTTT,CASSEGGGGTEAFF
15,TRBV18,.,TRBJ1-2,.,TGTGCCAGCTCACCACCTACGAGTATGGGCGATGGCTACACCTTC,CASSPPTSMGDGYTF
15,TRBV5-1,.,TRBJ2-2,.,TGCGCCAGCAGCGACCAGGCCCCGGGGGCCGGGGAGCTGTTTTTT,CASSDQAPGAGELFF
17,TRBV7-6,.,TRBJ2-7,.,TGTGCCAGCAGCTTAAAGGTTCGAGGTTATTATAGCGACGAGCAGTACTTC,CASSLKVRGYYSDEQYF
13,TRBV6-2/TRBV6-3,.,TRBJ1-5,.,TGTGCCAGCAGCCCGCTCGTTACGGCGGCCCAGCATTTT,CASSPLVTAAQHF
14,TRBV24-1,.,TRBJ2-3,.,TGTGCCACCAGTGATTTGCGGGAGACAGATACGCAGTATTTT,CATSDLRETDTQYF
14,TRBV27,once,TRBJ1-5,TRBD1,TGTGCCAGCAGTCCCACAGGGGGCTGGCAGCCCCAGCATTTT,CASSPTGGWQPQHF
16,TRBV5-5,.,TRBJ1-1,.,TGTGCCAGCAGCTTGCTGGGCACCCAGGGTGGCACTGAAGCTTTCTTT,CASSLLGTQGGTEAFF
15,TRBV18,.,TRBJ2-1,.,TGTGCCAGCTCACCGGAGGGGGCCCCGATCAATGAGCAGTTCTTC,CASSPEGAPINEQFF
15,TRBV30,.,TRBJ1-1,TRBD1,TGTGCCTGGAGGCACGTGGACAGGGTTAGTACTGAAGCTTTCTTT,CAWRHVDRVSTEAFF
18,TRBV10-3,.,TRBJ1-4,TRBD1,TGTGCCATCAGTGAGTTACCTTTCCGGGGACAGGGCAACGAAAAACTGTTTTTT,CAISELPFRGQGNEKLFF
15,TRBV5-1,.,TRBJ1-3,TRBD1,TGCGCCAGCAGCGCGGGACAGGGGGTTGTAAACACCATATATTTT,CASSAGQGVVNTIYF
10,TRBV2,.,TRBJ2-5,.,TGTGCCAGTTGGAGGGAGACCCAGTACTTC,CASWRETQYF
16,TRBV6-6,once,TRBJ1-5,.,TGTGCCACCTTGGCTGGGGGAGGCATTAGCAATCAGCCCCAGCATTTT,CATLAGGGISNQPQHF
14,TRBV15,.,TRBJ1-2,TRBD1,TGTGCCACCAGTAGGGGACAGGGATCCTATGGCTACACCTTC,CATSRGQGSYGYTF
15,TRBV7-2,.,TRBJ2-1,.,TGTGCCAGCAGCTTAGTGGTCGCGGGTGGGAATGAGCAGTTCTTC,CASSLVVAGGNEQFF
12,TRBV18,few,TRBJ1-1,TRBD1,TGTGCCAGCTCACCGACAGGGGATGAAGCTTTCTTT,CASSPTGDEAFF
14,TRBV9,.,TRBJ2-2,.,TGTGCCAGCAGCGCTCTATCGGGGATCGGGGAGCTGTTTTTT,CASSALSGIGELFF
14,TRBV11-2,.,TRBJ1-1,.,TGTGCCAGCAGCCGGTCCAGGGCCAACACTGAAGCTTTCTTT,CASSRSRANTEAFF
19,TRBV5-4,.,TRBJ2-3,TRBD2,TGTGCCAGCAGCCCAGTGCCCCCGGGGGCGGGAGGTAGCACAGATACGCAGTATTTT,CASSPVPPGAGGSTDTQYF
17,TRBV28,.,TRBJ2-4,TRBD1,TGTGCCAGCAGTACAAGGACAGGCCCACGAGACAAAAACATTCAGTACTTC,CASSTRTGPRDKNIQYF
15,TRBV7-6,.,TRBJ2-7,.,TGTGCCAGCAGCCCCAATCCTACAGTGCCTACCGAGCAGTACTTC,CASSPNPTVPTEQYF
16,TRBV25-1,.,TRBJ2-5,TRBD1,TGTGCCAGCAGTGGCCCGACAGGGGGCATATTGGAGACCCAGTACTTC,CASSGPTGGILETQYF
13,TRBV4-3,.,TRBJ1-5,.,TGCGCCAGCAGCCAGGACACAGGACAGCCCCAGCATTTT,CASSQDTGQPQHF
16,TRBV29-1,.,TRBJ2-1,TRBD2,TGCAGCGTACTCGGACTAGCGGGGGCCCTTGGGAGTGAGCAGTTCTTC,CSVLGLAGALGSEQFF